The present T cell receptor beta chain was sequenced within a study of tumor-infiltrating lymphocytes in glioblastoma multiforme. General study findings and limits: Functional subtype sorting of these T cells was not performed.

V lost 1 base, J lost 5 bases, and 11 bases lay in between. Germline V gene sequence: CDR1 SGHAT, CDR2 FQNNGV. The CDR3 sequence is 15 residues long. Multiple V-beta primers and a C-beta primer amplified TCRB from RNA. TCRdb re-analysed the multiplex PCR reads in MiXCR, keeping a single row per CDR3 protein. The sample has just under 9,500 distinct CDR3 sequences, just under 75% seen once; the top ten hold more than 75%. Regarding this clonotype: The antigen remains unidentified.

V is TRBV11-2 and J is TRBJ2-2; D is tentatively TRBD1 or TRBD2 (6 bases each). The clonotype was recovered from a male donor with glioblastoma. Sequenced material: brain tumor tissue. The chain's CDR3 is CASSLGQEGTGELFF. The DNA of the CDR3 is TGTGCCAGCAGCTTAGGACAGGAGGGGACCGGGGAGCTGTTTTTT.